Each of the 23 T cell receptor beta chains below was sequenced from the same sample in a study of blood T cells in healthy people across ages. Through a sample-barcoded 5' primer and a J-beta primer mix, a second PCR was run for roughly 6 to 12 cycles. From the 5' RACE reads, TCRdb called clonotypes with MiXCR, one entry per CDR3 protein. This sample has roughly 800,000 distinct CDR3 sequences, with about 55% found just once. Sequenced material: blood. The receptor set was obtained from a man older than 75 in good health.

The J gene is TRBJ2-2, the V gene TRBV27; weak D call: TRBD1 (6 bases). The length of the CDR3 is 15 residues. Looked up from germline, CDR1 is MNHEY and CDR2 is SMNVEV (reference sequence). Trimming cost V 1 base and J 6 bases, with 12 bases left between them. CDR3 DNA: TGTGCCAGCAGTTTATTAAACAGGGAATCCGGGGAGCTGTTTTTT. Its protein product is CASSLLNRESGELFF.

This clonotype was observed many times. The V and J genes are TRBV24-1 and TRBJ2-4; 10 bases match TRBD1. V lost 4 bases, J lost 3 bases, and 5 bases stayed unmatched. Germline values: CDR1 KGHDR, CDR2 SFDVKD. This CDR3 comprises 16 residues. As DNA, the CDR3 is TGTGCCACCAGTGAAGGACAGGGGGTTGGCAAAAACATTCAGTACTTC. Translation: CATSEGQGVGKNIQYF.

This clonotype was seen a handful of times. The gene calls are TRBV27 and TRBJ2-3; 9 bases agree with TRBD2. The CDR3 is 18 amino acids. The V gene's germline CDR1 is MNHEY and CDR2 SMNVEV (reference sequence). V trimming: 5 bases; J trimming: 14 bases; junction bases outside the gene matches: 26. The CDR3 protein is CASSPRLSGSREHRDAYF. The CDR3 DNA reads TGTGCCAGCAGTCCCCGCCTTAGCGGGAGTAGGGAGCACAGAGACGCGTATTTT.

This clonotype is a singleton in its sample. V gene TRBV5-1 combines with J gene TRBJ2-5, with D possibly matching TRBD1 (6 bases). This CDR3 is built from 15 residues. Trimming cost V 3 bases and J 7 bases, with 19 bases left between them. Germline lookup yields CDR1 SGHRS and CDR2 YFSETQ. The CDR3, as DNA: TGCGCCAGCAGCTCCCGGACAGACCGAATTGTGACCCAGTACTTC. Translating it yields CASSSRTDRIVTQYF.

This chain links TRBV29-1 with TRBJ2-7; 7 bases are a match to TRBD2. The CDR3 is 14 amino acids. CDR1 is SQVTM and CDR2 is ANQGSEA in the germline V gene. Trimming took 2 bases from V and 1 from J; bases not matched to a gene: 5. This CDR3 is CSVELAGASYEQYF. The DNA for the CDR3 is TGCAGCGTTGAACTTGCGGGAGCGTCCTACGAGCAGTACTTC.

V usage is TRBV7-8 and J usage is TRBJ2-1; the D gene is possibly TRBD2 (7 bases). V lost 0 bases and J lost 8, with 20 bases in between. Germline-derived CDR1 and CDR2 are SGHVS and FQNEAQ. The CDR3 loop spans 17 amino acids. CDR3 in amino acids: CASSLAGGAGALDEQFF. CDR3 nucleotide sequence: TGTGCCAGCAGCTTAGCTGGGGGGGCGGGAGCTCTGGATGAGCAGTTCTTC. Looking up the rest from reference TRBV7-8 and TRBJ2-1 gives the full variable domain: GAGVSQSPRYKVAKRGQDVALRCDPISGHVSLFWYQQALGQGPEFLTYFQNEAQLDKSGLPSDRFFAERPEGSVSTLKIQRTQQEDSAVYLCASSLAGGAGALDEQFFGPGTRLTVL.

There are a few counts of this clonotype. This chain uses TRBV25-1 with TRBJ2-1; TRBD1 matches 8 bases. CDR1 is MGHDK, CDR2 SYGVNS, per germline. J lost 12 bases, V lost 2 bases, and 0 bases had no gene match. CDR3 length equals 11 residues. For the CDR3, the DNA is TGTGCCAGCAGTGAAACAGGGGGGCAGTTCTTC. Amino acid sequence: CASSETGGQFF.

This CDR3 reads CSARDAAGGGVETQYF. In DNA, the CDR3 is TGCAGTGCTAGAGATGCGGCGGGAGGGGGGGTAGAGACCCAGTACTTC. This chain connects TRBV20-1 to TRBJ2-5; 9 bases match TRBD2. CDR1 DFQATT and CDR2 SNEGSKA come from the germline V gene (reference sequence). The V gene end was trimmed by 0 bases and the J gene end by 4 bases; junction bases not matched to a gene: 9. The CDR3 sequence is 16 residues long.

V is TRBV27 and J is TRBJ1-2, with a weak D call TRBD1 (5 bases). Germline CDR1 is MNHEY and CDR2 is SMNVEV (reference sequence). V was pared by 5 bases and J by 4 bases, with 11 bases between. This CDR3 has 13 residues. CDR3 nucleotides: TGTGCCAGCAGTACGACAGAGGGCTATGGCTACACCTTC. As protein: CASSTTEGYGYTF.

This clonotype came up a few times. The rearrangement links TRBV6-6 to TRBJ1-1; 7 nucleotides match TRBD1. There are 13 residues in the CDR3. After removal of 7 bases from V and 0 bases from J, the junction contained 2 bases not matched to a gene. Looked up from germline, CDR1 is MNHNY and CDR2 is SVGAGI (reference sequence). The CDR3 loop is CASKTGLNTEAFF. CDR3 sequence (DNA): TGTGCCAGCAAGACAGGGCTGAACACTGAAGCTTTCTTT.

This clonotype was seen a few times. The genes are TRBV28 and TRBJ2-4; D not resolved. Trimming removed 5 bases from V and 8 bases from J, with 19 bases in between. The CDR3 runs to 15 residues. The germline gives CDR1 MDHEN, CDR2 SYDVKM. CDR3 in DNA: TGTGCCAGCAGTCCCCAAGTGGTGGGGTCGGACATTCAGTACTTC. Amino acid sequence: CASSPQVVGSDIQYF. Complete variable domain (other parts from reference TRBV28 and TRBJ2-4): DVKVTQSSRYLVKRTGEKVFLECVQDMDHENMFWYRQDPGLGLRLIYFSYDVKMKEKGDIPEGYSVSREKKERFSLILESASTNQTSMYLCASSPQVVGSDIQYFGAGTRLSVL.

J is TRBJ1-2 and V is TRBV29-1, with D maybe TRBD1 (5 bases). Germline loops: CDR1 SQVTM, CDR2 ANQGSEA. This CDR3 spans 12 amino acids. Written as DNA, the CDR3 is TGCAGTGGGGGTCTCCCTAACTATGGCTACACCTTC. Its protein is CSGGLPNYGYTF.

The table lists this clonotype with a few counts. The CDR3 nucleotides read TGTGCCAGCAGCCTGACCGGGACTAGCGGATATTACAATGAGCAGTTCTTC. Translation: CASSLTGTSGYYNEQFF. The chain employs TRBV6-1 and TRBJ2-1; TRBD2 matches 11 bases. Germline loops: CDR1 MNHNS, CDR2 SASEGT. The V gene end was trimmed by 6 bases and the J gene end by 4 bases; junction bases not matched to a gene: 11. CDR3 length: 17 residues.

The CDR3 region is CASSLDGTSGRKTQYF. Here the CDR3 DNA reads TGCGCCAGCAGCTTGGACGGGACTAGCGGGAGAAAGACCCAGTACTTC. This chain connects TRBV5-1 to TRBJ2-5; 14 bases map to TRBD2. The CDR3 is 16 residues long. The junction had 4 bases not matched to a gene; V was cut back by 0 bases and J by 6 bases. Germline loops: CDR1 SGHRS, CDR2 YFSETQ.

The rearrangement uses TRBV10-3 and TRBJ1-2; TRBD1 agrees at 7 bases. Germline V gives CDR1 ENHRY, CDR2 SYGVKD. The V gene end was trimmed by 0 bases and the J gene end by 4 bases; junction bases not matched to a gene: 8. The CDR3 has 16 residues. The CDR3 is CAISESKLAGGYGYTF. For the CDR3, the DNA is TGTGCCATCAGTGAGTCGAAGCTGGCAGGGGGCTATGGCTACACCTTC.

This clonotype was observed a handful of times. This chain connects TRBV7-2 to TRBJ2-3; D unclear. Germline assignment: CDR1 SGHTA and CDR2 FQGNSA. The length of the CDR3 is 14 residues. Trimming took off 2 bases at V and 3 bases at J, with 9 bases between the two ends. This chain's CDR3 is CASSLRLTTDTQYF. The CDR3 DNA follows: TGTGCCAGCAGCTTACGCCTGACGACAGATACGCAGTATTTT. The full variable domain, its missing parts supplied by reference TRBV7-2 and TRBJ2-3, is GAGVSQSPSNKVTEKGKDVELRCDPISGHTALYWYRQSLGQGLEFLIYFQGNSAPDKSGLPSDRFSAERTGGSVSTLTIQRTQQEDSAVYLCASSLRLTTDTQYFGPGTRLTVL.

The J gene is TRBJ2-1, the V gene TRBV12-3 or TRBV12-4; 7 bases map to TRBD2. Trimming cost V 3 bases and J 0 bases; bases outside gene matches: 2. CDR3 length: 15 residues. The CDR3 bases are TGTGCCAGCAGTTTTGGACTAGACTCCTACAATGAGCAGTTCTTC. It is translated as CASSFGLDSYNEQFF.

The CDR3 protein is CASSVWGDEQFF. For the CDR3, the DNA is TGTGCCAGCAGCGTATGGGGGGATGAGCAGTTCTTC. The rearrangement uses TRBV9 and TRBJ2-1, with D possibly TRBD2 on 6 matching bases. This CDR3 spans 12 amino acids. V gave up 1 base and J gave up 8 bases, with 7 bases separating them. Germline lookup yields CDR1 SGDLS and CDR2 YYNGEE. Filled out from reference TRBV9 and TRBJ2-1, the complete variable domain reads DSGVTQTPKHLITATGQRVTLRCSPRSGDLSVYWYQQSLDQGLQFLIQYYNGEERAKGNILERFSAQQFPDLHSELNLSSLELGDSALYFCASSVWGDEQFFGPGTRLTVL.

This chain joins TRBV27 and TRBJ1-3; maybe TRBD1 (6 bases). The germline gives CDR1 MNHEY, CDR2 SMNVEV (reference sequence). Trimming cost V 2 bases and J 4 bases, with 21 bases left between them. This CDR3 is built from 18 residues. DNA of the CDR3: TGTGCCAGCAGTTTACGGCCCCCCAACCGGGACAAAGGAAACACCATATATTTT. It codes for CASSLRPPNRDKGNTIYF.

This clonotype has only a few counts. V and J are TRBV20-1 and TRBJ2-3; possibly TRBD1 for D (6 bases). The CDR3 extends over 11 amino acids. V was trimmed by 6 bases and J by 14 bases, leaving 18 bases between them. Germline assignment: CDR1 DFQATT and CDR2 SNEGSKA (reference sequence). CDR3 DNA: TGCAGTGCCCAGGAGGACAGATACGCGTATTTT. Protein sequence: CSAQEDRYAYF.

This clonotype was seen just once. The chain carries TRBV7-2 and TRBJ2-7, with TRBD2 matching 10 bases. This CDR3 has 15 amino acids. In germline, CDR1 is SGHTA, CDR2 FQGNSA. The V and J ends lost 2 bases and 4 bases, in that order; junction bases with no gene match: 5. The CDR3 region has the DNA TGTGCCAGCAGCTTACTAGCGGGGGAGTATTACGAGCAGTACTTC. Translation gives CASSLLAGEYYEQYF.

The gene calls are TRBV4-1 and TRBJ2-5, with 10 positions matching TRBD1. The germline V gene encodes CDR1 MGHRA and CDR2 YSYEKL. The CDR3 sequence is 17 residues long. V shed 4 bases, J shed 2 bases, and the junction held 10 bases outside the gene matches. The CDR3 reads CASSLRQGARGQETQYF. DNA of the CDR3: TGCGCCAGCAGCCTCAGACAGGGGGCAAGGGGACAAGAGACCCAGTACTTC.

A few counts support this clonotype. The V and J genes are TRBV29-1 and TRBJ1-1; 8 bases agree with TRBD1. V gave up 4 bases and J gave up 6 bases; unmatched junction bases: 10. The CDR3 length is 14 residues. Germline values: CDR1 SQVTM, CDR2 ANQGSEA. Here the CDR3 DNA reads TGCAGCGTTGTCCAAGGAGGACAGGGAGCTGAAGCTTTCTTT. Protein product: CSVVQGGQGAEAFF.